One and the same sample provided the 8 T cell receptor beta chains below, sequenced in a study of T cells after yellow fever vaccination. TCRdb re-called the 5' RACE reads with MiXCR, one entry per CDR3 protein. This table holds about 320,000 distinct CDR3 sequences, around 4.5% found once. Specimen: PBMCs, collected 15 days after the yellow fever booster vaccination. The receptor source for this set is a man between 18 and 35 years old who received the YFV17D yellow fever vaccine.

Ten or more counts support this clonotype. This chain connects TRBV9 to TRBJ1-5; no clear D. The CDR3 is made up of 13 amino acids. Germline V lookup: CDR1 SGDLS, CDR2 YYNGEE. V was trimmed by 3 bases and J by 4 bases, leaving 8 bases between them. As DNA, the CDR3 is TGTGCCAGCAGCGAGATTGGGAATCAGCCCCAGCATTTT. It specifies CASSEIGNQPQHF.

The V gene is TRBV20-1, the J gene TRBJ1-1; D call uncertain. The V end lost 6 bases, the J end lost 11 bases, and 19 bases lay between the germline ends. Germline CDR1 and CDR2: DFQATT and SNEGSKA (reference sequence). CDR3 length: 12 amino acids. The CDR3, as DNA: TGCAGTGCGGTGGACCCTGGGGTGAGTGCTTTCTTT. It translates to CSAVDPGVSAFF.

This clonotype was observed a handful of times. V gene TRBV7-3 combines with J gene TRBJ2-1, with TRBD2 identical over 8 bases. The CDR3 has 16 amino acids. The trim removed 0 bases at V and 8 bases at J, leaving 9 bases unmatched. From germline, CDR1 is SGHTA and CDR2 FQGTGA. This chain's CDR3 is CASSLTSGTRGHEQFF. The CDR3 DNA follows: TGTGCCAGCAGCTTAACGTCCGGGACTAGGGGCCATGAGCAGTTCTTC.

The chain couples TRBV9 to TRBJ1-2; D is ambiguous. CDR3 size: 17 residues. From germline, CDR1 is SGDLS and CDR2 YYNGEE. Trimming took off 3 bases at V and 4 bases at J, with 22 bases between the two ends. The CDR3 region is CASSAALTALIGYGYTF. The DNA of the CDR3 is TGTGCCAGCAGCGCTGCCCTAACCGCGCTGATTGGCTATGGCTACACCTTC.

This clonotype was seen a few times. The junction shows a germline mismatch at one end, possibly a read error. The V gene is TRBV3-1, the J gene TRBJ2-5; tentative D call: TRBD2 (5 bases). Germline V lookup: CDR1 LGHDT, CDR2 YNNKEL (reference sequence). This CDR3 is built from 14 residues. For the CDR3, the DNA is TGTGCCAGCAGCCAGGCCGGAAAGGGAGAGACCCGGTACTTC. Its translation is CASSQAGKGETRYF.

This clonotype was seen more than once but under ten times. In nucleotides, the CDR3 is TGTGCCAGTAGTATAAGGGCGGATGAAAAACTGTTTTTT. Its translation: CASSIRADEKLFF. V gene TRBV19 combines with J gene TRBJ1-4; D gene uncertain. The CDR3 covers 13 residues. Deletions cut 2 bases from V and 6 bases from J, with 7 bases between. CDR1 and CDR2 from the germline V gene are LNHDA and SQIVND (reference sequence).

V is TRBV5-8 and J is TRBJ2-1; D is unclear. The CDR3 consists of 16 residues. Trimming shortened V by 0 bases and J by 2 bases, and 12 bases separated the two germline ends. The V gene's germline CDR1 is SGHTS and CDR2 YDEGEE. In DNA form, the CDR3 reads TGTGCCAGCAGCTTGGGCACCCGTCGGGCCTACAATGAGCAGTTCTTC. Protein product: CASSLGTRRAYNEQFF.

The table lists this clonotype with many counts. The rearrangement uses TRBV7-9 and TRBJ2-2; D is unclear. V was shortened by 5 bases and J by 4 bases, with 8 bases between the two germline ends. In germline, CDR1 is SEHNR, CDR2 FQNEAQ (reference sequence). The CDR3 has 13 amino acids. The CDR3 DNA is TGTGCCAGCAGCCCCACCATCACCGGGGAGCTGTTTTTT. Protein product: CASSPTITGELFF.